These 5 T cell receptor beta chains were all obtained from the same sample, sequenced in a study of T-cell memory formation after mild COVID-19. TCRdb fed the 5' RACE reads into MiXCR, producing one record per CDR3 protein. The table shows about 340,000 distinct CDR3 sequences, with approximately 15% occurring only once. Sequenced input: PBMCs or a T cell subset sorted from them (not recorded which). These TCRs come from a man younger than 35 who had mild COVID-19 (a few samples of this study predate the infection). Cell type and time point are not known.

This clonotype was seen a handful of times. The chain joins TRBV5-4 to TRBJ2-3; TRBD1 might be the D (6 bases). Germline V gene data show CDR1 as SGHNT and CDR2 as YYREEE (reference sequence). The CDR3 extends over 14 amino acids. V lost 5 bases and J lost 5, with 15 bases in between. In nucleotides, the CDR3 is TGTGCCAGCAGAGTGACAGGAGGAGAAGATACGCAGTATTTT. Its protein is CASRVTGGEDTQYF.

The genes are TRBV12-3 or TRBV12-4 and TRBJ1-2; D possibly corresponds to TRBD1 (5 bases). The CDR3 extends over 11 amino acids. V was clipped by 6 bases and J by 8 bases, with 10 bases between them. CDR3 sequence: CASSPRQGYTF. The CDR3 coding sequence is TGTGCCAGCAGCCCGAGACAGGGCTACACCTTC.

This rearrangement joins TRBV12-3 or TRBV12-4 to TRBJ1-5; D not certain. Trimming pared 6 bases from V and 4 bases from J, leaving 16 bases between. CDR3 size: 15 residues. The CDR3 bases are TGTGCCAGCAGCCCTACCACTGAGGGAAATCAGCCCCAGCATTTT. Protein product: CASSPTTEGNQPQHF.

This clonotype appeared many times. The CDR3 region is CASSSTGSTDTQYF. The CDR3 DNA sequence: TGTGCCAGCAGCTCGACCGGGAGCACAGATACGCAGTATTTT. The V call is TRBV7-9, the J call TRBJ2-3; D is unresolved. This CDR3 has 14 residues. The germline V and J ends were trimmed by 4 bases and 0 bases, with 8 bases remaining between them. Germline CDR1 reads SEHNR; CDR2 reads FQNEAQ (reference sequence).

The chain carries TRBV6-2 or TRBV6-3 and TRBJ1-2; no clear D. The ends were cut back, 6 bases at V and 3 bases at J, with 14 bases in the middle. The germline V gene encodes CDR1 MNHEY and CDR2 SVGEGT. This CDR3 is built from 14 residues. The DNA for the CDR3 is TGTGCCAGCAGCTCCTACCCCCGCGACTATGGCTACACCTTC. Its protein product is CASSSYPRDYGYTF.